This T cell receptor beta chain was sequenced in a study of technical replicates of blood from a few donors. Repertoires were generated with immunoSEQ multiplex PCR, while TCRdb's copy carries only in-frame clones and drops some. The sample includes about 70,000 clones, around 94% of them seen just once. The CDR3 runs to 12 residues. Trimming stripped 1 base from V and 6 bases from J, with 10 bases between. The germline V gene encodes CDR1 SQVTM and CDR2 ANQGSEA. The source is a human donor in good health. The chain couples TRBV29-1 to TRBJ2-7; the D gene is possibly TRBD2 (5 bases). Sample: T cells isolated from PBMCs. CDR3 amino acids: CSVEGGNGEQYF. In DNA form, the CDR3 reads TGCAGCGTTGAAGGAGGGAACGGCGAGCAGTACTTC.